This is a list of T cell receptor beta chains from one sample in a study of regulatory T cells in long-lasting Graves disease. Using its own MiXCR run on the multiplex PCR reads, TCRdb lists one record per CDR3 protein. The sample contains around 360,000 distinct CDR3 sequences, about 17% of which appear only once. These data also formed part of another study, on T cells in Graves' hyperthyroidism and ophthalmopathy.

Sequencing was performed on peripheral blood mononuclear cells (PBMCs), taken at new diagnosis, from a patient treated with antithyroid drugs. These receptors all stem from a woman between 18 and 29 years old with Graves disease. CDR3s include the opening cysteine and the closing phenylalanine or tryptophan. D genes are given only for firm matches. Clone size is not always given. Where it is, it says once, few, many or a class for expanded clones.

abundance: many; v_gene: TRBV5-1; j_gene: TRBJ2-3; d_gene: NA; CDR3nt: TGCGCCAGCTGTCCCGGGGCTACATGGCCCGGTACGCAGTATTTT; CDR3aa: CASCPGATWPGTQYF
abundance: few; v_gene: TRBV7-9; j_gene: TRBJ1-1; d_gene: NA; CDR3nt: TGTGCCAGCAGCCGAACCTCCGCGACAGGCTTCTCTATTCTCGGAGCTTTCTTT; CDR3aa: CASSRTSATGFSILGAFF
abundance: many; v_gene: TRBV28; j_gene: TRBJ1-5; d_gene: TRBD1; CDR3nt: TGTGCCAGCAGAAACTTACGGACAGGGGAGGGGTATAGCAATCAGCCCCAGCATTTT; CDR3aa: CASRNLRTGEGYSNQPQHF
abundance: NA; v_gene: TRBV7-9; j_gene: TRBJ1-6; d_gene: NA; CDR3nt: TGTGCCAGCAGCGCATCCAGCTCCTATAATTCACCCCTCCACTTT; CDR3aa: CASSASSSYNSPLHF
abundance: many; v_gene: TRBV6-1; j_gene: TRBJ1-5; d_gene: NA; CDR3nt: TGTGCCAGCAGCCTAAAAATCTGGAGGACGGTTAGTGGAGGCAATCAGCCCCAGCATTTT; CDR3aa: CASSLKIWRTVSGGNQPQHF
abundance: many; v_gene: TRBV20-1; j_gene: TRBJ1-5; d_gene: TRBD1; CDR3nt: TGCAGTGCTAGTGGGGACAGGGAATATCAGCCCCAGCATTTT; CDR3aa: CSASGDREYQPQHF
abundance: many; v_gene: TRBV5-1; j_gene: TRBJ2-2; d_gene: NA; CDR3nt: TGCGCCAGCAGAGAGGGGCTCACCGGGGAGCTGTTTTTT; CDR3aa: CASREGLTGELFF
abundance: many; v_gene: TRBV7-3; j_gene: TRBJ2-7; d_gene: NA; CDR3nt: TGTGCCAGCAGCTTAAACAGGGCTGCCTACGAGCAGTACTTC; CDR3aa: CASSLNRAAYEQYF
abundance: many; v_gene: TRBV9; j_gene: TRBJ2-7; d_gene: NA; CDR3nt: TGTGCCAGCAGCGCCCGCCTTGATTGGGGGCCAGCCTACGAGCAGTACTTC; CDR3aa: CASSARLDWGPAYEQYF
abundance: many; v_gene: TRBV7-9; j_gene: TRBJ2-3; d_gene: NA; CDR3nt: TGTGCCAGCAGCTCCCCCCGTCGCGGGAACACAGATACGCAGTATTTT; CDR3aa: CASSSPRRGNTDTQYF
abundance: many; v_gene: TRBV7-8; j_gene: TRBJ1-2; d_gene: NA; CDR3nt: TGTGCCAGCAGCTTACGGAGGGCCCATGGCTACACCTTC; CDR3aa: CASSLRRAHGYTF
abundance: many; v_gene: TRBV12-3/TRBV12-4; j_gene: TRBJ2-5; d_gene: TRBD2; CDR3nt: TGTGCCAGCAGTTTGCTAGCGGGGGGCGGGGAGACCCAGTACTTC; CDR3aa: CASSLLAGGGETQYF
abundance: many; v_gene: TRBV5-1; j_gene: TRBJ1-1; d_gene: NA; CDR3nt: TGCGCCAGCAGCAGGGACGGATCAGGCGGCACTGAAGCTTTCTTT; CDR3aa: CASSRDGSGGTEAFF
abundance: NA; v_gene: TRBV5-5; j_gene: TRBJ1-6; d_gene: NA; CDR3nt: TGTGCCAGCAGCTTAGGTTCAGGGGCTCGGAATTCACCCCTCCACTTT; CDR3aa: CASSLGSGARNSPLHF
abundance: NA; v_gene: TRBV12-3/TRBV12-4; j_gene: TRBJ2-3; d_gene: TRBD1; CDR3nt: TGTGCCAGCGGTAACCGGAGACAGGGAGTAGATACGCAGTATTTT; CDR3aa: CASGNRRQGVDTQYF
abundance: many; v_gene: TRBV5-4; j_gene: TRBJ1-1; d_gene: NA; CDR3nt: TGTGCCAGCAGAGGTACGCTTATGAACACTGAAGCTTTCTTT; CDR3aa: CASRGTLMNTEAFF
abundance: few; v_gene: TRBV5-5; j_gene: TRBJ1-3; d_gene: NA; CDR3nt: TGTGCCAGCAGCACGCGGGCAGCAACTGGAAACACCATATATTTT; CDR3aa: CASSTRAATGNTIYF
abundance: NA; v_gene: TRBV5-1; j_gene: TRBJ2-2; d_gene: TRBD1; CDR3nt: TGCGCCAGCAGCTCCTACCGGACAGGGATCAACACCGGGGAGCTGTTTTTT; CDR3aa: CASSSYRTGINTGELFF
abundance: many; v_gene: TRBV12-3/TRBV12-4; j_gene: TRBJ1-2; d_gene: NA; CDR3nt: TGTGCCAGCAGTGGACAGTACTATGGCTACACCTTC; CDR3aa: CASSGQYYGYTF
abundance: NA; v_gene: TRBV19; j_gene: TRBJ2-1; d_gene: TRBD2; CDR3nt: TGTGCCAGTAGTATTCTTCCGGGGCTAGCGGGAGTCCGGGAGCAGTTCTTC; CDR3aa: CASSILPGLAGVREQFF
abundance: many; v_gene: TRBV12-3/TRBV12-4; j_gene: TRBJ1-1; d_gene: NA; CDR3nt: TGTGCCAGCAGTTTACGGTTTATCGCTGAAGCTTTCTTT; CDR3aa: CASSLRFIAEAFF